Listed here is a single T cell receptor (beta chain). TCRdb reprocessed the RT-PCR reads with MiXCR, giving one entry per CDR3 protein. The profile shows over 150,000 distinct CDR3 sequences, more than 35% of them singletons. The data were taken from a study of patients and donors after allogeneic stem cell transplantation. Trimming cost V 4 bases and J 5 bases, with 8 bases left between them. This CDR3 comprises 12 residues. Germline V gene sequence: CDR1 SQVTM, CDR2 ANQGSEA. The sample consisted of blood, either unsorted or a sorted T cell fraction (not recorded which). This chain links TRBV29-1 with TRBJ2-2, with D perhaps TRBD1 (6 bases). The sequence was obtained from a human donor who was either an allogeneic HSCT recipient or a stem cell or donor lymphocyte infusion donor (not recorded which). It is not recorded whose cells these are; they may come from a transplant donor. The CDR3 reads CSVGGGTGELFF. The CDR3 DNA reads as TGCAGCGTTGGAGGGGGTACCGGGGAGCTGTTTTTT.